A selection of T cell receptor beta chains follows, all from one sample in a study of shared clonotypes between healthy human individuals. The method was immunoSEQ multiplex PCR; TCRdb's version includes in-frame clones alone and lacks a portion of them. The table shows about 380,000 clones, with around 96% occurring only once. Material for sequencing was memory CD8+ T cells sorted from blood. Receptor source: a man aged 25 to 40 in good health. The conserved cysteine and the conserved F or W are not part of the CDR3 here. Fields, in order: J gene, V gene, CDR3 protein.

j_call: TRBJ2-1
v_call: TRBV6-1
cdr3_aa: ASSDGSEQF

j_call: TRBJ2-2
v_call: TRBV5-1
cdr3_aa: ASSPLAGDLGELF

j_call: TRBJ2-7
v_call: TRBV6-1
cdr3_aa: ASSGQGGSYEQY

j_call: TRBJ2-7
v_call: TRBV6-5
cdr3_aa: ASSTNGGQY

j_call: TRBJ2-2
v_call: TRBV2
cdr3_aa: ASSETTSGRAVNTGELF

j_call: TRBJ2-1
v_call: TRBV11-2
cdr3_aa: ASSLILGAYNEQF

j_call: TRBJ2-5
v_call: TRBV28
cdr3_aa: ASSKAVQETQY

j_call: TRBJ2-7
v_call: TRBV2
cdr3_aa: ASSEVGYEQY

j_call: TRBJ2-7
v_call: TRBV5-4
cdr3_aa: ASSLNRAYEQY

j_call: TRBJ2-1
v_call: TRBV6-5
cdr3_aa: ASSYPTVNEQF

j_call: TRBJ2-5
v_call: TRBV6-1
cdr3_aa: ASSADSGWKTQY

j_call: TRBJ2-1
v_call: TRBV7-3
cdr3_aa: ASSLSLDNEQF

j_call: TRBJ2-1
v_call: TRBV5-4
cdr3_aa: ASRAGTFSYNEQF

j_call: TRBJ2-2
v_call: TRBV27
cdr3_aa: ASTSLEGGPNTGELF

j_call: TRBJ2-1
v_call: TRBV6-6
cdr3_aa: ASSWPPRPF

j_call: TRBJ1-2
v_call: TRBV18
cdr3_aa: ASSPDNRGHIYGYT

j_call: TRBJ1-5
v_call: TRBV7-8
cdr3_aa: ASSKHPRAANQPQH

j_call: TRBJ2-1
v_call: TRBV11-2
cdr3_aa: ASSPTYNEQF